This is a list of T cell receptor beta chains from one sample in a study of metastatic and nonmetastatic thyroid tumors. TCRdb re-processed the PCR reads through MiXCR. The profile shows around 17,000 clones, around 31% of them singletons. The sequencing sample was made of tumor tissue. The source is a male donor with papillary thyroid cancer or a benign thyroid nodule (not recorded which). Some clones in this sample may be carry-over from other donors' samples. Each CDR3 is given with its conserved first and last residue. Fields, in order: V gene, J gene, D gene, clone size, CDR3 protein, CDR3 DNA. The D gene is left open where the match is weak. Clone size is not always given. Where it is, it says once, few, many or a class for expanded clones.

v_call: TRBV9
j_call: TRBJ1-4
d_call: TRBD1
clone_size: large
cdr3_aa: CASSVTGGNEKLFF
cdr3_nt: TGTGCCAGCAGCGTAACAGGGGGCAATGAAAAACTGTTTTTT

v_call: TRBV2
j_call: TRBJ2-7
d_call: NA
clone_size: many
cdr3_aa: CASTSGSYEQYF
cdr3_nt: TGTGCCAGCACATCCGGCAGCTACGAGCAGTACTTC

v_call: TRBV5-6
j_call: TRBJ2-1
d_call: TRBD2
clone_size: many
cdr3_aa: CASSAIMAGLAGFNEQFF
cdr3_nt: TGTGCCAGCAGCGCAATCATGGCTGGACTAGCGGGGTTCAATGAGCAGTTCTTC

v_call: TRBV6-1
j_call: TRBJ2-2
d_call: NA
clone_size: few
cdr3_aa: CAVADSLSGELFF
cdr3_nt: TGTGCAGTGGCAGACAGTCTTTCCGGGGAGCTGTTTTTT

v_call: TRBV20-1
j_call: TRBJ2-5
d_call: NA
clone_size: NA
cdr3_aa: CSAFLETQYF
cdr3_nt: TGCAGTGCCTTCTTGGAGACCCAGTACTTC

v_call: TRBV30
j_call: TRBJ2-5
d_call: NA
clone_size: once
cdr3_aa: CAWSVGGQGTQYF
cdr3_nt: TGTGCCTGGAGTGTGGGGGGGCAAGGGACCCAGTACTTC

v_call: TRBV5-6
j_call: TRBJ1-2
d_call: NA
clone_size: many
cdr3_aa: CASSLSGAIYGYTF
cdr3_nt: TGTGCCAGCAGCTTATCAGGGGCTATCTATGGCTACACCTTC

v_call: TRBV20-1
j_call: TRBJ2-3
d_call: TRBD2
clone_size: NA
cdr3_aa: CSATLAGLTDTQYF
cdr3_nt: TGCAGTGCAACCCTAGCGGGACTCACAGATACGCAGTATTTT

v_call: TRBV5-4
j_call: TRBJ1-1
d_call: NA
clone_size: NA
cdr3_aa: CASSIGTYPEAFF
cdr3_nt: TGTGCCAGCAGCATCGGGACATACCCTGAAGCTTTCTTT

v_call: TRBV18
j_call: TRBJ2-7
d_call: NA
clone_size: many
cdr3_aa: CASSLLQGENEQYF
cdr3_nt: TGTGCCAGCTCACTTTTACAGGGAGAAAACGAGCAGTACTTC

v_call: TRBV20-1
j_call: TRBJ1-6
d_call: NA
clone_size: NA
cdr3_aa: CSATSRRPGSPLHF
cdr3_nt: TGCAGTGCCACGAGCCGCCGCCCAGGCTCACCCCTCCACTTT

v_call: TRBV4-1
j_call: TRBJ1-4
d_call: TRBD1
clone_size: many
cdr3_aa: CASSQGDRVNEKLFF
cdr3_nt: TGCGCCAGCAGCCAAGGGGACAGGGTGAATGAAAAACTGTTTTTT

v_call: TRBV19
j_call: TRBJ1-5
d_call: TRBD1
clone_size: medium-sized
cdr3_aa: CASSIHRDRVDQPQHF
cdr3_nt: TGTGCCAGTAGTATACATCGGGACAGGGTGGATCAGCCCCAGCATTTT

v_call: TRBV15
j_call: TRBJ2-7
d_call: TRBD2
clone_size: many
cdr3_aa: CATSREPGLAGAAQYF
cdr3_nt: TGTGCCACCAGCAGAGAGCCGGGACTAGCGGGAGCGGCGCAGTACTTC

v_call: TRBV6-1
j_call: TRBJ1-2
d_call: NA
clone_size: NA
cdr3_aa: CASSELLWGDGYTF
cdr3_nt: TGTGCCAGCAGTGAACTCCTTTGGGGGGATGGCTACACCTTC

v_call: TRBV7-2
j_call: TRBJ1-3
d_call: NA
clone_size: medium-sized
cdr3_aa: CASSPAPGTGNTIYF
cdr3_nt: TGTGCCAGCAGCCCTGCCCCCGGGACAGGAAACACCATATATTTT

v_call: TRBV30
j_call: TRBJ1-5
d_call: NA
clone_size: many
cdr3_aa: CAWSVKGQGKNQPQHF
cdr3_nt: TGTGCCTGGAGTGTAAAAGGGCAGGGCAAGAATCAGCCCCAGCATTTT

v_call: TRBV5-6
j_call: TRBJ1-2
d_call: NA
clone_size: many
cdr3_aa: CASYSRDLRRGYTF
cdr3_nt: TGTGCCAGCTACTCACGGGACCTGCGCCGGGGCTACACCTTC

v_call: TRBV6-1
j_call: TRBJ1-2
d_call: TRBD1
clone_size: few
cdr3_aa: CASSRDSYGYTF
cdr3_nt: TGTGCCAGCAGTAGGGACAGCTATGGCTACACCTTC

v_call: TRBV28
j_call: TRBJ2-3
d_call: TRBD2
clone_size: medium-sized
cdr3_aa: CASSPAQTSGIFTDTQYF
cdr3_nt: TGTGCCAGCAGCCCTGCCCAGACTAGCGGGATCTTCACAGATACGCAGTATTTT